Listed here are 3 T cell receptor beta chains from one sample, sequenced in a study of cytomegalovirus exposure and HLA in healthy donors (dated by TCRdb to the late 2010s). The library was produced with the immunoSEQ multiplex PCR assay. The multiplex PCR relied on a mix of 60 forward primers for TCR Vbeta segments and 13 reverse primers for TCR Jbeta segments. TCRdb retrieved this table from immuneACCESS and kept in-frame rearrangements only. Not all clones are present; in checked studies, unresolved V genes account for under half, and no reason is known for the remainder. The sample has some 170,000 clones on record, roughly 85% of them singletons. The ten largest clones represent 5% to 7% of the sample. Sequencing was done on a sample of PBMCs. The receptors shown here come from a man in his forties in good health and CMV-seropositive.

The rearrangement joins TRBV5-1 to TRBJ2-5; D gene unclear. Per germline, CDR1 SGHRS and CDR2 YFSETQ. This CDR3 comprises 12 residues. V was cut by 4 bases and J by 2 bases, with 6 bases left in between. The CDR3 region is CASSREQETQYF. CDR3 bases: TGCGCCAGCAGCCGCGAACAAGAGACCCAGTACTTC.

The J gene is TRBJ1-2, the V gene TRBV7-9; weak D call: TRBD1 (6 bases). Deletions cut 1 base from V and 8 bases from J, with 14 bases between. Germline V gene lookup returns CDR1 SEHNR and CDR2 FQNEAQ (reference sequence). CDR3 length: 14 residues. CDR3 in amino acids: CASSLGTQGRGYTF. CDR3 nucleotide sequence: TGTGCCAGCAGCTTAGGTACCCAGGGGAGAGGCTACACCTTC.

The chain is built from TRBV5-1 and TRBJ2-1, with 8 bases lining up with TRBD2. Germline CDR1 is SGHRS and CDR2 is YFSETQ. This CDR3 region has 20 residues. After removal of 4 bases from V and 4 bases from J, the junction contained 22 bases not matched to a gene. CDR3 residues: CASSPQSGGPGVLFYNEQFF. The CDR3 nucleotides are TGCGCCAGCAGCCCTCAGTCGGGGGGGCCCGGTGTTCTCTTTTACAATGAGCAGTTCTTC.